This is a list of T cell receptor beta chains from one sample in a study of CD8+ T cells in alopecia areata. Data came from immunoSEQ multiplex PCR; TCRdb stores just in-frame clones and leaves some out. The top ten hold roughly a sixth of the sample, which has 69,000 or so clones, approximately 60% seen once. This material consisted of CD8+ T cells sorted from blood, taken at week 0. These receptors all come from a human donor with alopecia areata. CDR3s include the opening cysteine and the closing phenylalanine or tryptophan. A D gene is named only where the DNA matches it firmly. Not every row has a clone size; where given, it reads once, few, many or a size class.

d_gene: .; v_gene: TRBV29-1; j_gene: TRBJ1-2; abundance: .; CDR3nt: TGCAGCGTATTAAAACAGGGTAGTAGTGGCTACACCTTC; CDR3aa: CSVLKQGSSGYTF
d_gene: TRBD2; v_gene: TRBV5-6; j_gene: TRBJ2-1; abundance: .; CDR3nt: TGTGCCAGCAGCTCCGAAAAAGCGGGAGTGGAGGGTGAGCAGTTCTTC; CDR3aa: CASSSEKAGVEGEQFF
d_gene: .; v_gene: TRBV4-1; j_gene: TRBJ2-7; abundance: .; CDR3nt: TGCGCCAGCAGCCAAGATCTGCCGGGATCGTACGAGCAGTACTTC; CDR3aa: CASSQDLPGSYEQYF
d_gene: .; v_gene: TRBV27; j_gene: TRBJ2-1; abundance: .; CDR3nt: TGTGCCAGCAGTTTATTGGCGGGATCCTCCAATGAGCAGTTCTTC; CDR3aa: CASSLLAGSSNEQFF
d_gene: TRBD2; v_gene: TRBV30; j_gene: TRBJ2-7; abundance: .; CDR3nt: TGTGCCTGGAGTGGGGGCGGACTAGCGGGAAACCACGAGCAGTACTTC; CDR3aa: CAWSGGGLAGNHEQYF
d_gene: TRBD1; v_gene: TRBV7-6; j_gene: TRBJ2-3; abundance: .; CDR3nt: TGTGCCAGCAGCTTAGCAGAGGACAGGGGAAGTATGGATACGCAGTATTTT; CDR3aa: CASSLAEDRGSMDTQYF
d_gene: TRBD2; v_gene: TRBV10-3; j_gene: TRBJ2-7; abundance: .; CDR3nt: TGTGCCATCAGTGAGGGACTAGCGGTGTACGAGCAGTACTTC; CDR3aa: CAISEGLAVYEQYF
d_gene: TRBD1; v_gene: TRBV29-1; j_gene: TRBJ2-2; abundance: few; CDR3nt: TGCAGCGTTGGAGTGCAGGGGGCGGGCACCGGGGAGCTGTTTTTT; CDR3aa: CSVGVQGAGTGELFF
d_gene: TRBD1; v_gene: TRBV27; j_gene: TRBJ1-1; abundance: .; CDR3nt: TGTGCCAGCAGTTTGTTGACAGGGATGGCTGAAGCTTTCTTT; CDR3aa: CASSLLTGMAEAFF
d_gene: .; v_gene: TRBV7-9; j_gene: TRBJ1-1; abundance: once; CDR3nt: TGTGCCAGCAGCTTACAGGGCATGAACACTGAAGCTTTCTTT; CDR3aa: CASSLQGMNTEAFF
d_gene: .; v_gene: TRBV29-1; j_gene: TRBJ2-7; abundance: .; CDR3nt: TGCAGCGTACCGGACACCCTGGGTCAGTACTTC; CDR3aa: CSVPDTLGQYF
d_gene: TRBD2; v_gene: TRBV27; j_gene: TRBJ2-5; abundance: .; CDR3nt: TGTGCCAGCAGACCTCGAACCCCGGGGCGGGGGCAAGAGACCCAGTACTTC; CDR3aa: CASRPRTPGRGQETQYF
d_gene: .; v_gene: TRBV5-1; j_gene: TRBJ2-7; abundance: .; CDR3nt: TGCGCCAGCAGCTTAGAGGATTTCTTCTCCTACGAGCAGTACTTC; CDR3aa: CASSLEDFFSYEQYF